This TCR beta chain was identified in a study of T cell responses to AZD1222 COVID-19 vaccine. Unmatched junction bases numbered 10, after V lost 8 bases and J lost 4 bases. The CDR3 sequence is 16 residues long. Germline V CDR1 and CDR2: LGHNT, FRNRAP. Overall study results and limits: Close to half of spike-specific TCRs reportedly recognize unmutated variant regions. Recipients of AZD1222 seropositive at baseline numbered only 5 or 6. Scientists sampled the repertoires only once the peak T cell response had passed. Breadth and depth of Spike-specific TCRs rose after two AZD1222 doses.

Here immunoSEQ multiplex PCR was the method, and the copy in TCRdb shows in-frame clones only, minus some. The sample lists about 100,000 clones, around 87% occurring once. Details on this clone: Its antigen is not identified.

The source of this sequence is an adult in good health. The input for sequencing was peripheral blood, taken on day 0 of AZD1222 vaccination. V and J are TRBV12-5 and TRBJ2-1, with 11 positions matching TRBD2. The CDR3 DNA follows: TGTGCTAGTAGTGGGGGTACTAGCGGGAGTTACAATGAGCAGTTCTTC. Amino acid sequence: CASSGGTSGSYNEQFF.